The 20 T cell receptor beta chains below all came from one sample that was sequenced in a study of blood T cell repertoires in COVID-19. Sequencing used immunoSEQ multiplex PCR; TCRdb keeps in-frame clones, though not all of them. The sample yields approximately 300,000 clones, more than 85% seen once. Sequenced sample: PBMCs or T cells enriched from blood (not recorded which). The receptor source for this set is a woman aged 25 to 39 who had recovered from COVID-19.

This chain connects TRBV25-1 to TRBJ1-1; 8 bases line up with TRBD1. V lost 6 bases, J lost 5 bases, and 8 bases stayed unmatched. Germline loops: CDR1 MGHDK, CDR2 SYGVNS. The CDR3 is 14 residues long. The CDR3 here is CASRETGVRTEAFF. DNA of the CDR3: TGTGCCAGCAGAGAGACAGGGGTGAGGACTGAAGCTTTCTTT.

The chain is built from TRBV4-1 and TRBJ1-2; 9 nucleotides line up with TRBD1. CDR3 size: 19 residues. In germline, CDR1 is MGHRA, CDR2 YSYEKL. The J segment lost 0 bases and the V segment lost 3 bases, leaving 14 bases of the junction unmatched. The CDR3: CASSQVIFDRGDSNYGYTF. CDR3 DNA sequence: TGCGCCAGCAGCCAGGTTATTTTCGACAGGGGGGATTCTAACTATGGCTACACCTTC.

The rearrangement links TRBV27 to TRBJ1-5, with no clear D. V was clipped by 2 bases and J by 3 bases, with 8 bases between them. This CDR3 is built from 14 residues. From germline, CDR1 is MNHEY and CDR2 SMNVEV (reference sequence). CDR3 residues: CASSLSGLNQPQHF. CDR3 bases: TGTGCCAGCAGTTTAAGCGGACTCAATCAGCCCCAGCATTTT.

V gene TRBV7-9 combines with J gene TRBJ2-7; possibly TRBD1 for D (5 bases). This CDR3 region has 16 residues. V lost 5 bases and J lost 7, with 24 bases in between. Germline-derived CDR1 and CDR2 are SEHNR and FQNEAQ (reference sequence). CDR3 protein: CASSPPQQVALQEQYF. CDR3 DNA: TGTGCCAGCAGCCCACCCCAACAGGTGGCCCTACAAGAGCAGTACTTC.

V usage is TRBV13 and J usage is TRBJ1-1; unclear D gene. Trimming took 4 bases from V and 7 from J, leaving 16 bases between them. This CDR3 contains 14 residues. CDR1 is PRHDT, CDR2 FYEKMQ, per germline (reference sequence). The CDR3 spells CASSSRAGFDEAFF. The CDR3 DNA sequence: TGTGCCAGCAGCTCGAGGGCTGGGTTCGATGAAGCTTTCTTT.

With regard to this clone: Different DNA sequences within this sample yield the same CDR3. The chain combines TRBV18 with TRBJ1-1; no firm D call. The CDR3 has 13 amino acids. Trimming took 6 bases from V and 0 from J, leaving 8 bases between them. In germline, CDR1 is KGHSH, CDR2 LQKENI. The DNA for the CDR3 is TGTGCCAGCTCCCCCAGTTTGAACACTGAAGCTTTCTTT. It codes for CASSPSLNTEAFF.

CDR3 coding DNA: TGTGCCAGCAGCGTCGAGGGCACTGAAGCTTTCTTT. Protein sequence: CASSVEGTEAFF. The rearrangement uses TRBV7-9 and TRBJ1-1, with D unresolved. V lost 5 bases and J 4 bases, leaving 8 bases between the germline ends. Per germline, CDR1 SEHNR and CDR2 FQNEAQ (reference sequence). The CDR3 is 12 residues long.

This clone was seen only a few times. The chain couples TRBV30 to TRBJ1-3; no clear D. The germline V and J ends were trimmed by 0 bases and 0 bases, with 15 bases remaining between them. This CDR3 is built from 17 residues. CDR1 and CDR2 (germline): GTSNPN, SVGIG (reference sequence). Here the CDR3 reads CAWSVQGLQPSGNTIYF. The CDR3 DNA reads TGTGCCTGGAGTGTACAAGGTCTACAGCCCTCTGGAAACACCATATATTTT.

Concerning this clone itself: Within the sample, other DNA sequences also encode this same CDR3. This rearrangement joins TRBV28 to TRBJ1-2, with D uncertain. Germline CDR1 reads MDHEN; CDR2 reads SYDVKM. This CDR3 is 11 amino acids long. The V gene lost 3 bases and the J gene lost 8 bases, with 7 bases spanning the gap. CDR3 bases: TGTGCCAGCAGTTTGGGCCGGGGCTACACCTTC. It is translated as CASSLGRGYTF.

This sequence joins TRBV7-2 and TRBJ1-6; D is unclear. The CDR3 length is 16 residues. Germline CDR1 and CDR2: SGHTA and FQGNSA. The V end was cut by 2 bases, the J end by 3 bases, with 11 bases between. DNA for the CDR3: TGTGCCAGCAGCTTATCCGACACAAGCTATAATTCACCCCTCCACTTT. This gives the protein CASSLSDTSYNSPLHF.

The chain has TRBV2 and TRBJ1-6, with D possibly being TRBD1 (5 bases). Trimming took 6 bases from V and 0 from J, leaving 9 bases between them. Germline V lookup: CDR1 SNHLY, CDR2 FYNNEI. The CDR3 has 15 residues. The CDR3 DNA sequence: TGTGCCAGCAGGACAGCGAGCTCCTATAATTCACCCCTCCACTTT. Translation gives CASRTASSYNSPLHF.

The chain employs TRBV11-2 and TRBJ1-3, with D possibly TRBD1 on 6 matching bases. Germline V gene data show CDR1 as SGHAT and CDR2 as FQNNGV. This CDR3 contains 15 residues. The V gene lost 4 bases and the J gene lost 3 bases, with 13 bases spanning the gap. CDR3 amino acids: CASSSKTGLGNTIYF. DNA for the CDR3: TGTGCCAGCAGCTCTAAAACAGGGCTTGGAAACACCATATATTTT.

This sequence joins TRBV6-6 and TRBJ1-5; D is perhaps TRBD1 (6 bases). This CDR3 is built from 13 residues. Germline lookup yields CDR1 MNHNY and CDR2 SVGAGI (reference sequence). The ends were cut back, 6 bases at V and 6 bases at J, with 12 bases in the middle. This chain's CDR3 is CASSTTGFQPQHF. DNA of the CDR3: TGTGCCAGCAGCACCACAGGGTTTCAGCCCCAGCATTTT.

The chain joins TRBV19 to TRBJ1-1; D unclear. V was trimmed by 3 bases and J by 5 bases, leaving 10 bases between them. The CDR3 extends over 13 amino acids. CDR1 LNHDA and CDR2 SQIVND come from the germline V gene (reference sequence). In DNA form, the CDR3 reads TGTGCCAGTAGTATTAGTAGCGGAACTGAAGCTTTCTTT. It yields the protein CASSISSGTEAFF.

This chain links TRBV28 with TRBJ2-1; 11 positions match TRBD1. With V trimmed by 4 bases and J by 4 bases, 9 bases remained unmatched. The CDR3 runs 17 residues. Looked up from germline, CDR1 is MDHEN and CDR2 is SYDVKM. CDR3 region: CASSSLGTGGKYNEQFF. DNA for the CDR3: TGTGCCAGCAGTTCCTTAGGGACAGGGGGGAAGTACAATGAGCAGTTCTTC.

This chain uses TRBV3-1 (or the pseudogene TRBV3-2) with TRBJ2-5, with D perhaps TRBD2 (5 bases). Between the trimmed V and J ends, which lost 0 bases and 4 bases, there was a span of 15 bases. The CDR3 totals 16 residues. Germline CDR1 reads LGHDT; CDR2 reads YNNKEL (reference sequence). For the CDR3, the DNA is TGTGCCAGCAGCCAAGATTTGGGGAGTTGGGGAGAGACCCAGTACTTC. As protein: CASSQDLGSWGETQYF.

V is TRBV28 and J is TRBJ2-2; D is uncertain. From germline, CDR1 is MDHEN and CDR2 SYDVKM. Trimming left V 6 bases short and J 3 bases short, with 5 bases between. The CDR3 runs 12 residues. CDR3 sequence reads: CASRADTGELFF. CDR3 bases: TGTGCCAGCAGGGCGGACACCGGGGAGCTGTTTTTT.

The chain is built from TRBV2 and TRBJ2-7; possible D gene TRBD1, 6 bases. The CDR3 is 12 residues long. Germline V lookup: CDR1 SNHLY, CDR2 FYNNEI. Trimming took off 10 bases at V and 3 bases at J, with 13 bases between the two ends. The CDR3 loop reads CAISTQGYEQYF. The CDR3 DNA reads TGTGCCATTTCGACACAGGGCTACGAGCAGTACTTC.

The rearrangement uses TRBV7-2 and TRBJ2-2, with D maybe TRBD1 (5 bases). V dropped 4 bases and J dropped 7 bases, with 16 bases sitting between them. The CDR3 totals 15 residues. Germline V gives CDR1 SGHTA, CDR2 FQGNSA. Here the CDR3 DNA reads TGTGCCAGCAGCTCCCGCCGCGTGACAGTCGGGGAGCTGTTTTTT. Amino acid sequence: CASSSRRVTVGELFF.

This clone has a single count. The DNA of the CDR3 is TGCGCCAGCAGCTTGGAGGGATCAGGGGGCGTAAGGACTGAAGCTTTCTTT. It specifies CASSLEGSGGVRTEAFF. The rearrangement links TRBV5-1 to TRBJ1-1, with 8 bases that match TRBD1. The V gene's germline CDR1 is SGHRS and CDR2 YFSETQ. Trimming at V came to 0 bases and at J to 5 bases, leaving 12 bases not matched to a gene. This CDR3 spans 17 amino acids.